Shown below are 27 T cell receptor beta chains from a single sample sequenced in a study of shared clonotypes between healthy human individuals (dated by TCRdb to 2019 to 2021). The library was made by the immunoSEQ multiplex PCR assay. Entries here come from immuneACCESS through TCRdb and include only in-frame sequences with V and J called. Some clones fail to appear in such tables; in the studies checked, an unresolved V gene covers under half of the shortfall, and the cause of the remainder is unknown. For this sample there are roughly 680,000 clones; approximately 77% appear just once. The top ten clones comprise approximately 1.8% of the sample. Sequenced input: memory CD4+ T cells sorted from blood. Explained via the paper, the cell subset or site label denotes: CD45RA-negative fraction. The receptors come from a woman in her 30s in good health.

This clone was counted many times. Additional DNA sequences in this sample encode the identical CDR3. The V gene is TRBV5-1, the J gene TRBJ2-7; 9 bases are shared with TRBD2. Germline CDR1 SGHRS, CDR2 YFSETQ. V was clipped by 4 bases and J by 2 bases; unmatched bases: 4. The CDR3 spans 14 residues. CDR3 coding DNA: TGCGCCAGCAGCGTGGGACTAGCTCCCTACGAGCAGTACTTC. Protein sequence: CASSVGLAPYEQYF.

This clone was found a few times. The genes are TRBV28 and TRBJ2-3, with D perhaps matching TRBD2 (6 bases). Trimming pared 5 bases from V and 2 bases from J, leaving 23 bases between. CDR3 length: 18 residues. Germline V gene sequence: CDR1 MDHEN, CDR2 SYDVKM. CDR3 loop: CASSRRDGGMGYTDTQYF. CDR3 DNA: TGTGCCAGCAGTCGCCGGGACGGCGGGATGGGGTACACAGATACGCAGTATTTT. The entire variable domain, with the rest obtained from reference TRBV28 and TRBJ2-3, is as follows: DVKVTQSSRYLVKRTGEKVFLECVQDMDHENMFWYRQDPGLGLRLIYFSYDVKMKEKGDIPEGYSVSREKKERFSLILESASTNQTSMYLCASSRRDGGMGYTDTQYFGPGTRLTVL.

The gene calls are TRBV6-5 and TRBJ1-2, with D possibly matching TRBD1 (5 bases). The germline gives CDR1 MNHEY, CDR2 SVGAGI. V was pared by 0 bases and J by 5 bases, with 7 bases between. This CDR3 has 13 amino acids. The CDR3 protein is CASSYSAGYGYTF. The CDR3 DNA is TGTGCCAGCAGTTACTCTGCAGGGTATGGCTACACCTTC.

The chain recombines TRBV9 with TRBJ2-5, with 7 bases identical to TRBD2. Trimming took 1 base from V and 2 from J; bases not matched to a gene: 5. The germline gives CDR1 SGDLS, CDR2 YYNGEE. The CDR3 extends over 15 amino acids. This CDR3 reads CASSVRGEVQETQYF. The CDR3 region has the DNA TGTGCCAGCAGCGTACGGGGGGAGGTACAAGAGACCCAGTACTTC.

This chain links TRBV19 with TRBJ2-1; 7 positions match TRBD1. This CDR3 region has 12 residues. V lost 7 bases, J lost 7 bases, and 4 bases stayed unmatched. Per the germline V gene, CDR1 is LNHDA and CDR2 is SQIVND (reference sequence). CDR3 coding DNA: TGTGCCAGTACGGACAGGTCAAATGAGCAGTTCTTC. As protein: CASTDRSNEQFF.

This clone was seen more than once but under ten times. The sample carries other DNA sequences with the same CDR3. The V call is TRBV7-2, the J call TRBJ2-3, with 12 bases matching TRBD2. The CDR3 covers 17 residues. V shed 4 bases, J shed 0 bases, and the junction held 5 bases outside the gene matches. CDR1 SGHTA and CDR2 FQGNSA come from the germline V gene. CDR3 coding DNA: TGTGCCAGCAGCTCAGGCGGACTAGCGGGAAGCACAGATACGCAGTATTTT. It encodes CASSSGGLAGSTDTQYF.

The chain couples TRBV7-8 to TRBJ1-4, with unresolved D. V dropped 1 base and J dropped 0 bases, with 12 bases sitting between them. CDR1 and CDR2 from the germline V gene are SGHVS and FQNEAQ. There are 17 residues in the CDR3. In DNA, the CDR3 is TGTGCCAGCAGCTTAGGCGGCGCAGCCACAACTAATGAAAAACTGTTTTTT. Translation: CASSLGGAATTNEKLFF. The entire variable domain, with the rest obtained from reference TRBV7-8 and TRBJ1-4, is as follows: GAGVSQSPRYKVAKRGQDVALRCDPISGHVSLFWYQQALGQGPEFLTYFQNEAQLDKSGLPSDRFFAERPEGSVSTLKIQRTQQEDSAVYLCASSLGGAATTNEKLFFGSGTQLSVL.

J is TRBJ1-1 and V is TRBV4-1, with 7 bases that match TRBD1. This CDR3 has 14 residues. Germline V CDR1 and CDR2: MGHRA, YSYEKL. V dropped 1 base and J dropped 7; count of bases not matched to a gene: 6. CDR3 in DNA: TGCGCCAGCAGCCAAGGGGGGACAGAGGTTGAAGCTTTCTTT. This codes for CASSQGGTEVEAFF.

The gene calls are TRBV13 and TRBJ2-7; D gene unclear. The CDR3 consists of 15 residues. Germline V lookup: CDR1 PRHDT, CDR2 FYEKMQ (reference sequence). V was trimmed by 5 bases and J by 3 bases, leaving 17 bases between them. CDR3 residues: CASSRSGNYNYEQYF. The CDR3 bases are TGTGCCAGCAGCCGATCCGGAAACTACAACTACGAGCAGTACTTC.

The rearrangement links TRBV7-9 to TRBJ1-2; the D gene is possibly TRBD1 (5 bases). Trimming shortened V by 6 bases and J by 0 bases, and 14 bases separated the two germline ends. The length of the CDR3 is 15 residues. Germline CDR1 SEHNR, CDR2 FQNEAQ (reference sequence). Here the CDR3 reads CASSRGEGPNYGYTF. The DNA of the CDR3 is TGTGCCAGCAGTCGGGGAGAGGGGCCTAACTATGGCTACACCTTC.

V is TRBV7-2 and J is TRBJ2-1, with D perhaps matching TRBD1 (6 bases). The CDR3 loop spans 17 amino acids. Germline assignment: CDR1 SGHTA and CDR2 FQGNSA. Trimming shortened V by 2 bases and J by 0 bases, and 14 bases separated the two germline ends. Here the CDR3 reads CASSLSGVGDSYNEQFF. The CDR3 nucleotides read TGTGCCAGCAGCTTATCAGGGGTCGGGGACTCCTACAATGAGCAGTTCTTC.

The genes are TRBV28 and TRBJ2-7; D is unresolved. The germline V and J ends were trimmed by 5 bases and 3 bases, with 17 bases remaining between them. The germline V gene encodes CDR1 MDHEN and CDR2 SYDVKM. CDR3 length: 15 amino acids. CDR3 protein: CASSPRPGSGYEQYF. Written as DNA, the CDR3 is TGTGCCAGCAGTCCACGACCCGGCTCGGGCTACGAGCAGTACTTC.

The V and J genes are TRBV5-1 and TRBJ2-2; 7 bases are shared with TRBD1. Germline V gives CDR1 SGHRS, CDR2 YFSETQ. There are 15 residues in the CDR3. V was pared by 6 bases and J by 4 bases, with 9 bases of the junction left unmatched. The CDR3 DNA reads as TGCGCCAGCACCCCCGGGACAGAAAGCACCGGGGAGCTGTTTTTT. Translated: CASTPGTESTGELFF.

The V gene is TRBV28, the J gene TRBJ1-5; D not certain. Germline CDR1 MDHEN, CDR2 SYDVKM. This CDR3 is 11 amino acids long. Trimming stripped 6 bases from V and 6 bases from J, with 6 bases between. The CDR3 sequence: CASRAGQPQHF. The CDR3 nucleotides read TGTGCCAGCAGGGCTGGTCAGCCCCAGCATTTT.

The chain joins TRBV6-1 to TRBJ2-2; TRBD2 might be the D (6 bases). Trimming pared 6 bases from V and 0 bases from J, leaving 11 bases between. Germline V gene lookup returns CDR1 MNHNS and CDR2 SASEGT. The CDR3 covers 15 residues. Here the CDR3 DNA reads TGTGCCAGCAGGACCGGGACTGCGAACACCGGGGAGCTGTTTTTT. Its translation is CASRTGTANTGELFF.

This clone is a singleton in its sample. The rearrangement uses TRBV28 and TRBJ2-6; 8 bases map to TRBD1. Looked up from germline, CDR1 is MDHEN and CDR2 is SYDVKM. The CDR3 is 15 residues long. The ends lost 5 bases at V and 4 bases at J; junction bases unmatched: 4. The CDR3 nucleotides read TGTGCCAGCAGTGACACAGGGGGAGGGGCCAACGTCCTGACTTTC. Protein product: CASSDTGGGANVLTF.

The count of this clone is one. The chain carries TRBV19 and TRBJ2-5; D gene ambiguous. Germline values: CDR1 LNHDA, CDR2 SQIVND (reference sequence). The CDR3 is 12 residues long. V was pared by 5 bases and J by 5 bases, with 9 bases between. CDR3 protein: CASSSYLETQYF. CDR3 sequence (DNA): TGTGCCAGTAGTTCCTACTTGGAGACCCAGTACTTC.

This chain links TRBV18 with TRBJ2-2; D ambiguous. Germline CDR1 reads KGHSH; CDR2 reads LQKENI. There are 18 residues in the CDR3. Trimming removed 2 bases at V and 1 base at J, with 17 bases between. The CDR3 loop is CASSPSIITKQNTGELFF. The CDR3 DNA reads TGTGCCAGCTCACCAAGTATAATCACGAAACAGAACACCGGGGAGCTGTTTTTT.

V and J are TRBV6-6 and TRBJ1-1; a possible D gene is TRBD1 (6 bases). The CDR3 length is 13 residues. V lost 6 bases to trimming and J lost 3 bases, with 11 bases between them. Germline loops: CDR1 MNHNY, CDR2 SVGAGI (reference sequence). CDR3 region: CASSNYRDTEAFF. The CDR3 nucleotides are TGTGCCAGCAGCAACTACAGGGACACTGAAGCTTTCTTT.

The chain couples TRBV19 to TRBJ2-3; TRBD2 agrees at 9 bases. J gave up 4 bases and V 5 bases, and 10 bases lay outside the gene matches. Germline lookup yields CDR1 LNHDA and CDR2 SQIVND (reference sequence). The CDR3 sequence is 16 residues long. CDR3 DNA sequence: TGTGCCAGTAGTGACCCTTTAGCGGGAGAATCAGATACGCAGTATTTT. This translates into CASSDPLAGESDTQYF. Full variable domain (remainder filled in from reference TRBV19 and TRBJ2-3): DGGITQSPKYLFRKEGQNVTLSCEQNLNHDAMYWYRQDPGQGLRLIYYSQIVNDFQKGDIAEGYSVSREKKESFPLTVTSAQKNPTAFYLCASSDPLAGESDTQYFGPGTRLTVL.

CDR3 sequence reads: CASLQGSGANVLTF. CDR3 in DNA: TGTGCCAGTCTACAGGGCTCTGGGGCCAACGTCCTGACTTTC. This chain links TRBV19 with TRBJ2-6; TRBD1 is a possible D gene (6 bases). V was pared by 8 bases and J by 0 bases, with 8 bases between. This CDR3 is 14 amino acids long. Germline assignment: CDR1 LNHDA and CDR2 SQIVND (reference sequence).

This chain connects TRBV28 to TRBJ1-5; D perhaps matches TRBD1 (5 bases). This CDR3 is built from 13 residues. The germline V and J ends were trimmed by 2 bases and 6 bases, with 8 bases remaining between them. CDR1 MDHEN and CDR2 SYDVKM come from the germline V gene. CDR3 bases: TGTGCCAGCAGTTTACAGGGCTTTCAGCCCCAGCATTTT. As protein: CASSLQGFQPQHF.

This sequence joins TRBV28 and TRBJ2-7; the D gene is possibly TRBD1 (7 bases). Germline V gene sequence: CDR1 MDHEN, CDR2 SYDVKM. The CDR3 is 13 residues long. Trimming left V 8 bases short and J 6 bases short, with 17 bases between. Here the CDR3 reads CASGGTELSEQYF. The CDR3 DNA sequence: TGTGCCAGCGGGGGGACAGAGTTAAGCGAGCAGTACTTC.

V and J are TRBV19 and TRBJ2-3; 7 bases agree with TRBD2. This CDR3 comprises 14 residues. After removal of 6 bases from V and 4 bases from J, the junction contained 7 bases not matched to a gene. CDR1 and CDR2 from the germline V gene are LNHDA and SQIVND (reference sequence). The CDR3, as DNA: TGTGCCAGTAGCATCGCGGGAGTACCAGATACGCAGTATTTT. Translated, it gives CASSIAGVPDTQYF. The full variable domain, in which reference TRBV19 and TRBJ2-3 provide the parts outside the CDR3, is DGGITQSPKYLFRKEGQNVTLSCEQNLNHDAMYWYRQDPGQGLRLIYYSQIVNDFQKGDIAEGYSVSREKKESFPLTVTSAQKNPTAFYLCASSIAGVPDTQYFGPGTRLTVL.

This clone was seen only a few times. V gene TRBV29-1 combines with J gene TRBJ1-1, with D unresolved. CDR3 size: 10 residues. V lost 4 bases and J lost 8, with 8 bases in between. CDR1 and CDR2 from the germline V gene are SQVTM and ANQGSEA. The DNA of the CDR3 is TGCAGCGTTGTGCTGGAGGAAGCTTTCTTT. This sequence encodes CSVVLEEAFF.

DNA of the CDR3: TGTGCCAGCAGCAAAGGGGGGTCTAGTCAAGAGACCCAGTACTTC. Residues: CASSKGGSSQETQYF. The V and J genes are TRBV7-2 and TRBJ2-5; D is tentatively TRBD1 or TRBD2 (6 bases each). Germline CDR1 SGHTA, CDR2 FQGNSA. The CDR3 is 15 amino acids. Trimming removed 5 bases at V and 2 bases at J, with 15 bases between.

The chain has TRBV5-1 and TRBJ1-1; no clear D gene. From germline, CDR1 is SGHRS and CDR2 YFSETQ. CDR3 length: 13 residues. V lost 5 bases to trimming and J lost 3 bases, with 11 bases between them. CDR3 in DNA: TGCGCCAGCAGTAGCCGAGCGGACACTGAAGCTTTCTTT. It codes for CASSSRADTEAFF.